This entry lists 12 T cell receptor beta chains sequenced from one sample in a study of blood T cell repertoires in COVID-19. TCRdb's table, derived via immunoSEQ multiplex PCR, lists solely in-frame clones and lacks some. Here the sample spans roughly 32,000 clones, more than 80% being singletons. Sequencing used peripheral blood. These receptors were taken from a man aged 55 to 70 with active or convalescent COVID-19.

The chain links TRBV4-1 to TRBJ2-4; possibly TRBD2 for D (5 bases). CDR1 is MGHRA and CDR2 is YSYEKL in the germline V gene. The length of the CDR3 is 18 residues. V lost 2 bases and J 3 bases, leaving 20 bases between the germline ends. CDR3 residues: CASSQTPLERTYKNIQYF. The CDR3 coding sequence is TGCGCCAGCAGCCAAACCCCTCTTGAGCGGACGTACAAAAACATTCAGTACTTC.

The genes are TRBV6-6 and TRBJ2-7; tentatively, D is TRBD1 (6 bases). Germline V lookup: CDR1 MNHNY, CDR2 SVGAGI (reference sequence). Trimming removed 5 bases at V and 0 bases at J, with 23 bases between. The CDR3 extends over 18 amino acids. The DNA of the CDR3 is TGTGCCAGCAGTCTATCCGATCCGACAGGCCCGCTCTCCTACGAGCAGTACGTC. Translation gives CASSLSDPTGPLSYEQYV.

The genes are TRBV7-9 and TRBJ1-2; perhaps TRBD1 as D (5 bases). Trimming pared 0 bases from V and 3 bases from J, leaving 11 bases between. CDR1 is SEHNR and CDR2 is FQNEAQ in the germline V gene (reference sequence). The CDR3 is 15 amino acids. The CDR3 here is CASSLARGVDYGYTF. The CDR3 coding sequence is TGTGCCAGCAGCTTAGCGCGGGGGGTGGACTATGGCTACACCTTC.

The chain employs TRBV7-8 and TRBJ2-5; D gene ambiguous. Germline CDR1 and CDR2: SGHVS and FQNEAQ. V was trimmed by 5 bases and J by 2 bases, leaving 6 bases between them. This CDR3 region has 12 residues. CDR3 sequence: CASSRYQETQYF. As DNA, the CDR3 is TGTGCCAGCAGCCGCTATCAAGAGACCCAGTACTTC.

This chain joins TRBV7-2 and TRBJ1-4; 8 bases map to TRBD1. Germline V gene data show CDR1 as SGHTA and CDR2 as FQGNSA. The CDR3 loop spans 14 amino acids. V gave up 8 bases and J gave up 8 bases; unmatched junction bases: 10. The CDR3 DNA reads as TGTGCCAGCGGGCAGACAGGGGCAGCAGAAAAACTGTTTTTT. Amino acids: CASGQTGAAEKLFF.

The chain recombines TRBV30 with TRBJ1-2; 8 nucleotides agree with TRBD1. CDR1 and CDR2 (germline): GTSNPN, SVGIG (reference sequence). The CDR3 length is 15 residues. V was clipped by 0 bases and J by 9 bases; unmatched bases: 12. The CDR3 loop reads CAWSVGVSDRDRYTF. In nucleotides, the CDR3 is TGTGCCTGGAGTGTAGGGGTTTCGGACAGGGATCGCTACACCTTC.

The gene calls are TRBV3-1 (or the pseudogene TRBV3-2) and TRBJ2-2, with D maybe TRBD2 (6 bases). V lost 3 bases and J 3 bases, leaving 20 bases between the germline ends. This CDR3 has 18 residues. Germline CDR1 and CDR2: LGHDT and YNNKEL (reference sequence). The CDR3 DNA sequence: TGTGCCAGCAGCCAGCCTACGCAGCGGGCGGTCCACACCGGGGAGCTGTTTTTT. This gives the protein CASSQPTQRAVHTGELFF.

This chain connects TRBV5-1 to TRBJ2-5, with a weak D call TRBD2 (6 bases). V shed 1 base and J shed 5 bases, with 9 bases lying between them. The germline V gene encodes CDR1 SGHRS and CDR2 YFSETQ. This CDR3 spans 13 amino acids. In DNA form, the CDR3 reads TGCGCCAGCAGCTTGTGGGGGGAGGAGACCCAGTACTTC. It codes for CASSLWGEETQYF.

This chain uses TRBV6-2 or TRBV6-3 with TRBJ1-1; 8 nucleotides agree with TRBD1. This CDR3 is 14 amino acids long. Germline loops: CDR1 MNHEY, CDR2 SVGEGT. J gave up 3 bases and V 2 bases, and 2 bases lay outside the gene matches. CDR3 DNA sequence: TGTGCCAGCAGTTACATGACAGGGGACACTGAAGCTTTCTTT. Its translation is CASSYMTGDTEAFF.

The chain joins TRBV6-6 to TRBJ1-4; D gene unclear. Trimming removed 0 bases from V and 6 bases from J, with 14 bases in between. This CDR3 has 16 residues. Germline V gives CDR1 MNHNY, CDR2 SVGAGI (reference sequence). The CDR3 sequence is CASSYSRERVDEKLFF. CDR3 nucleotides: TGTGCCAGCAGTTACTCGAGGGAAAGGGTTGATGAAAAACTGTTTTTT.

This chain joins TRBV11-2 and TRBJ1-4; perhaps TRBD1 as D (6 bases). Germline lookup yields CDR1 SGHAT and CDR2 FQNNGV. This CDR3 contains 15 residues. V lost 4 bases to trimming and J lost 5 bases, with 14 bases between them. The CDR3 DNA sequence: TGTGCCAGCAGCTGGAGACAGGTGCGGAATGAAAAACTGTTTTTT. This codes for CASSWRQVRNEKLFF.

The chain links TRBV18 to TRBJ2-7, with TRBD1 identical over 7 bases. The CDR3 is made up of 13 amino acids. Germline V gives CDR1 KGHSH, CDR2 LQKENI. J lost 4 bases, V lost 3 bases, and 3 bases had no gene match. The CDR3 protein is CASSPRQGYEQYV. DNA for the CDR3: TGTGCCAGCTCACCCCGACAGGGTTACGAGCAGTACGTC.